This T cell receptor (beta chain) was captured by sequencing in a study of CD8 T cells in Susac syndrome. The authors carried out high-throughput sequencing of TCR beta. They applied it to CD8+ and CD4+ T cells obtained from blood. The TEMRA cells underwent FACS enrichment, while the CD8+ and CD4+ T cells underwent negative isolation. Between the trimmed V and J ends, which lost 3 bases and 1 base, there was a span of 16 bases. CDR1 and CDR2 (germline): LNHDA, SQIVND (reference sequence). This CDR3 spans 17 amino acids. RNA amounts of 0.5 to 1 ug underwent reverse transcription with random hexamers. Via MiXCR, TCRdb re-called the immunoSEQ multiplex PCR reads, giving one row per CDR3 protein. This sample carries some 150,000 distinct CDR3 sequences, around 95% of them seen once, and the ten largest clones take 0.16%.

The chain has TRBV19 and TRBJ2-1, with a tentative D call TRBD1 (6 bases). Sequencing was performed on CD4+ T cells from PBMCs. The sequence derives from a human donor with Susac syndrome. The CDR3 protein is CASSIGPGVGSYNEQFF. In nucleotides, the CDR3 is TGTGCCAGTAGTATCGGTCCAGGGGTGGGGTCCTACAATGAGCAGTTCTTC.